This TCR beta chain was sequenced during a study of shared clonotypes between healthy human individuals (TCRdb year 2020). Turning to the overall study: A couple of women and three men aged 18 to 49 years were included in the cohort. To estimate repertoire size and how much clonotype sharing occurs between individuals, the study deeply sequenced the blood TCR repertoires of about 5 healthy adults. Libraries were prepared and TCR repertoires were sequenced by different laboratories using diverse techniques, in order to increase sequencing depth and limit assay-specific biases. Leukapheresis yielded between about 0.8 and 9.5 billion PBMCs per donor. Overall results and qualifications from the work: The genetic and exposure-history diversity represented was limited by the small number of donors. Sampling was restricted to blood, and TCR repertoires in tissue are likely to differ from TCR repertoires in blood. Based on pairwise subsampling, the degree of clonotype sharing among donors was expected to be affected by sequencing depth.

Using the deep immunoSEQ assay, multiplex PCR amplified TCR CDR3 regions from genomic DNA. For each cell subset, the extracted genomic DNA was distributed evenly across all wells of several immunoSEQ 96-well plates, and each plate served as one replicate. For unsorted PBMC, approximately 300 ng of genomic DNA, equivalent to 30,000 to 35,000 T cell genomes, went into each replicate PCR. Genomic DNA from unsorted PBMC was sequenced over ten immunoSEQ deep assay plates. The purified libraries were quantified using a Qubit 3.0 fluorometer, sized with a Bioanalyzer 2100, and then quantified again using the KAPA Library Quantification kit. A separate single-read 150-cycle Illumina NextSeq 550 flow cell was used to sequence each immunoSEQ 96-well plate. On the study's bioinformatics: Because the immunoSEQ output held only junctional sequences and lacked quality scores, the filtering could not match the filtering applied to full-length reads. Sequences were annotated with PyIR, a Python wrapper for IgBLAST v1.9, and V/J genes and CDR3 were assigned using IMGT germline references. Reads were removed for weak V/J assignments (E-value above 1e-6), missing CDR3, stop codons, out-of-frame junctions, or ambiguous translated residues. V3J clonotypes were defined as sequences sharing the same inferred V gene, J gene, and CDR3 amino acid sequence. The percentage overlap between two repertoires was calculated by dividing the number of shared unique clonotypes by the size of the smaller repertoire. Repertoire richness was assessed with RTK rarefaction, the Chao1 estimator, and Recon v2.1 estimates of unobserved clonotypes. TCRdb's version of the immuneACCESS table is confined to in-frame rearrangements and falls short of the full clone set. An unresolved V gene accounts for under half of the shortfall where checked; the remainder is of unknown origin. From that table come the V and J calls and clone size; the DNA was used to work out D and trimming. The sample table records 450,000 to 500,000 clones; approximately 78% of these occur just once. About 12% of the sample is held by the ten biggest clonotypes.

CDR1 and CDR2, per the germline V gene, are SGHRS and YFSETQ. V trim: 0 bases; J trim: 4 bases; unmatched bases: 8. Including cysteine and phenylalanine, the CDR3 has 17 amino acids. The DNA shown is the 51-base CDR3, in frame from base 1. The donors were healthy, HIV-negative adults who had no recently reported acute infections or vaccinations. Every donor was a Caucasian adult residing in Nashville, Tennessee, USA. In the unsorted samples, 85 million to 100 million PBMCs were counted, and genomic DNA was extracted using the QIAamp DNA Blood Mini kit. Blood was obtained by leukapheresis, after which PBMCs were separated by Ficoll-Histopaque density gradient centrifugation and cryopreserved in liquid nitrogen vapor phase. About this clone: The target of this receptor is not known. No base-level quality is on record; no much larger clone is a single base apart.

This receptor chain uses TRBV5-1 and TRBJ2-3; TRBD2 lines up with 10 middle nucleotides. The sequenced sample consisted of PBMCs. This TCR came from a woman aged 35 to 49 in good health. Some clones in this sample may be carry-over from other donors' samples. The CDR3 is CASSLGAGGPLADTQYF. The nucleotide sequence is TGCGCCAGCAGCTTGGGAGCGGGAGGGCCTCTGGCAGATACGCAGTATTTT. Supplemented by the reference TRBV5-1 and TRBJ2-3 proteins around the CDR3, the complete variable domain is KAGVTQTPRYLIKTRGQQVTLSCSPISGHRSVSWYQQTPGQGLQFLFEYFSETQRNKGNFPGRFSGRQFSNSRSEMNVSTLELGDSALYLCASSLGAGGPLADTQYFGPGTRLTVL.